The subject of this entry is one T cell receptor beta chain. What it binds is unknown. Donors comprised healthy HIV-negative adults lacking recent acute infections or vaccinations. The data originate from a study of shared clonotypes between healthy human individuals. Background on the study: The donors, a couple of women and a few men, were aged 18 to 49. Overall study results and limits: Represented genetic and exposure-history diversity was restricted by having few donors.

This CDR3 comprises 15 residues. With V trimmed by 0 bases and J by 2 bases, 0 bases remained unmatched. Germline lookup yields CDR1 SGHNT and CDR2 YYREEE (reference sequence). Per the study methods: Filtering differed, since immunoSEQ gave only junction sequences and no quality scores. This table comes from immunoSEQ multiplex PCR, and its TCRdb copy is limited to in-frame clones, with some not included. The V and J calls and clone size were taken over from that table, and D and trimming were inferred from the DNA. The sample holds fewer than 700,000 clones, around three quarters seen once. Sample: PBMCs. This TCR was sampled from a woman aged 40 to 55 in good health. Some clones in this sample may be carry-over from other donors' samples. V is TRBV5-4 and J is TRBJ1-5; TRBD1 matches at 9 bases. CDR3 bases: TGTGCCAGCAGCTTGGGGACAGGGGGCAATCAGCCCCAGCATTTT. This sequence encodes CASSLGTGGNQPQHF.